Presented here are 24 T cell receptor beta chains from one specimen sequenced in a study of early T cells in non-severe SARS-CoV-2 infection. TCRdb used MiXCR to reprocess the 5' RACE reads, holding one entry per CDR3 protein. The sample consists of around 68,000 distinct CDR3 sequences, approximately 6.1% of them appearing once. Material: whole blood, obtained at baseline. Receptor source: an adult who was a healthcare worker with PCR-confirmed SARS-CoV-2 infection or an uninfected control (not recorded which).

This clonotype has ten or more counts. This chain joins TRBV12-3 or TRBV12-4 and TRBJ2-7; D not resolved. The ends were cut back, 1 base at V and 1 base at J, with 5 bases in the middle. The length of the CDR3 is 13 residues. The CDR3 is CASSLGRSYEQYF. DNA for the CDR3: TGTGCCAGCAGTTTAGGCAGATCCTACGAGCAGTACTTC.

This clonotype was picked up many times. The V and J genes are TRBV10-3 and TRBJ2-7, with 10 bases aligning to TRBD2. The V segment lost 10 bases and the J segment 6 bases; nucleotides outside the gene matches: 9. CDR1 is ENHRY, CDR2 SYGVKD, per germline. The CDR3 length is 13 residues. CDR3 DNA sequence: TGTGCCACCAAAGCGGGAGGGCCCCCCGAGCAGTACTTC. Its protein product is CATKAGGPPEQYF.

This clonotype was found many times. The chain links TRBV6-5 to TRBJ1-1, with D unresolved. V was clipped by 2 bases and J by 8 bases, with 6 bases between them. From germline, CDR1 is MNHEY and CDR2 SVGAGI. The CDR3 is 11 amino acids. The CDR3 loop is CASSYRREAFF. In DNA form, the CDR3 reads TGTGCCAGCAGTTACAGGAGGGAAGCTTTCTTT.

The sample holds many counts of this clonotype. The chain combines TRBV20-1 with TRBJ1-1; tentative D call: TRBD1 (5 bases). Germline V gene sequence: CDR1 DFQATT, CDR2 SNEGSKA (reference sequence). Trimming shortened V by 3 bases and J by 0 bases, and 17 bases separated the two germline ends. The CDR3 is made up of 16 amino acids. The CDR3 is CSARAGHRPLNTEAFF. CDR3 nucleotides: TGCAGTGCTAGGGCGGGGCATAGGCCATTGAACACTGAAGCTTTCTTT.

This clonotype has at least ten counts. The V call is TRBV18, the J call TRBJ2-1; 9 bases align to TRBD1. Germline CDR1 and CDR2: KGHSH and LQKENI. V gave up 3 bases and J gave up 3 bases; unmatched junction bases: 3. CDR3 length: 15 residues. The CDR3 protein is CASSPDRGDYNEQFF. The CDR3 DNA is TGTGCCAGCTCACCGGACAGGGGCGACTACAATGAGCAGTTCTTC.

The chain is built from TRBV7-2 and TRBJ2-3, with a possible D match to TRBD1 (5 bases). V lost 3 bases to trimming and J lost 1 base, with 5 bases between them. Germline values: CDR1 SGHTA, CDR2 FQGNSA. CDR3 size: 13 residues. The DNA of the CDR3 is TGTGCCAGCAGCTTCAGGGGCACAGATACGCAGTATTTT. As protein: CASSFRGTDTQYF.

This clonotype ranks as medium-sized. The chain is built from TRBV28 and TRBJ1-1, with TRBD1 as a possible D gene (5 bases). The ends were cut back, 4 bases at V and 5 bases at J, with 14 bases in the middle. Per germline, CDR1 MDHEN and CDR2 SYDVKM. The CDR3 length is 14 residues. The CDR3 reads CASSSSGWGTEAFF. As DNA, the CDR3 is TGTGCCAGCAGTTCCTCAGGGTGGGGGACTGAAGCTTTCTTT. The full variable domain, its missing parts supplied by reference TRBV28 and TRBJ1-1, is DVKVTQSSRYLVKRTGEKVFLECVQDMDHENMFWYRQDPGLGLRLIYFSYDVKMKEKGDIPEGYSVSREKKERFSLILESASTNQTSMYLCASSSSGWGTEAFFGQGTRLTVV.

In the case of this clonotype: An end of the junction differs from the germline gene, which may be a read error. V and J are TRBV9 and TRBJ2-1; D is tentatively TRBD1 or TRBD2 (5 bases each). Germline V gene lookup returns CDR1 SGDLS and CDR2 YYNGEE. The CDR3 sequence is 15 residues long. CDR3 residues: CASSPRGGSYNEQIF. CDR3 nucleotides: TGTGCCAGCAGCCCCCGGGGCGGCTCCTACAATGAGCAGATCTTC. Full variable domain (outside the CDR3, taken from reference TRBV9 and TRBJ2-1): DSGVTQTPKHLITATGQRVTLRCSPRSGDLSVYWYQQSLDQGLQFLIQYYNGEERAKGNILERFSAQQFPDLHSELNLSSLELGDSALYFCASSPRGGSYNEQIFGPGTRLTVL.

The chain combines TRBV11-2 with TRBJ1-3; a possible D gene is TRBD1 (5 bases). This CDR3 has 15 amino acids. The germline gives CDR1 SGHAT, CDR2 FQNNGV. V shed 3 bases and J shed 8 bases, with 17 bases lying between them. The CDR3 nucleotides read TGTGCCAGCAGCTTGCAGGGAATTTGGAGGGACACCATATATTTT. It is translated as CASSLQGIWRDTIYF.

This clonotype was observed a few times. V and J are TRBV11-2 and TRBJ2-7; D is possibly TRBD2 (5 bases). V was trimmed by 5 bases and J by 2 bases, leaving 13 bases between them. The CDR3 is 14 residues long. Germline lookup yields CDR1 SGHAT and CDR2 FQNNGV. CDR3: CASSKDAGPYEQYF. The CDR3 bases are TGTGCCAGCAGCAAGGACGCGGGTCCCTACGAGCAGTACTTC.

In its sample, this clonotype was seen many times. This chain uses TRBV28 with TRBJ1-2; D gene uncertain. CDR1 MDHEN and CDR2 SYDVKM come from the germline V gene. This CDR3 is 12 amino acids long. Between the trimmed V and J ends, which lost 11 bases and 4 bases, there was a span of 14 bases. CDR3 amino acids: CAVEGWGYGYTF. In DNA form, the CDR3 reads TGTGCCGTTGAGGGATGGGGCTATGGCTACACCTTC.

DNA for the CDR3: TGTGCCAGCAGCATTGTGGGGAGGCAAGAGACCCAGTACTTC. The encoded protein is CASSIVGRQETQYF. The J gene is TRBJ2-5, the V gene TRBV5-4, with a possible D match to TRBD2 (6 bases). Germline V gene data show CDR1 as SGHNT and CDR2 as YYREEE (reference sequence). The CDR3 spans 14 residues. V was shortened by 4 bases and J by 2 bases, with 12 bases between the two germline ends.

This clonotype was observed at least ten times. This rearrangement joins TRBV12-3 or TRBV12-4 to TRBJ1-5, with D maybe TRBD1 (5 bases). V was trimmed by 6 bases and J by 1 base, leaving 10 bases between them. The CDR3 spans 14 residues. The CDR3: CASSRGRSNQPQHF. In DNA form, the CDR3 reads TGTGCCAGCAGCCGGGGACGGAGCAATCAGCCCCAGCATTTT.

This clonotype was picked up many times. The J gene is TRBJ2-7, the V gene TRBV6-1; D possibly uses TRBD1 or TRBD2 (6 bases each). This CDR3 has 12 residues. V was clipped by 10 bases and J by 4 bases, with 14 bases between them. The germline gives CDR1 MNHNS, CDR2 SASEGT. The CDR3 nucleotides are TGTGCCATAGAAGGGGGGCGGTACGAGCAGTACTTC. Translation: CAIEGGRYEQYF.

Only a few counts were recorded for this clonotype. This chain joins TRBV12-3 or TRBV12-4 and TRBJ2-7; the match to TRBD1 covers 8 bases. This CDR3 contains 14 residues. The V and J ends lost 3 bases and 1 base, in that order; junction bases with no gene match: 2. The DNA of the CDR3 is TGTGCCAGCAGTTTGGACAGGGCTTCCTACGAGCAGTACTTC. It encodes CASSLDRASYEQYF.

This clonotype was seen more than once but under ten times. The chain carries TRBV28 and TRBJ2-7; unclear D gene. The CDR3 length is 13 residues. Trimming removed 6 bases at V and 3 bases at J, with 12 bases between. CDR1 is MDHEN and CDR2 is SYDVKM in the germline V gene. CDR3 loop: CASRRQWYYEQYF. As DNA, the CDR3 is TGTGCCAGCAGAAGACAATGGTACTACGAGCAGTACTTC.

This clonotype was counted ten times or more. The rearrangement links TRBV7-9 to TRBJ1-5; D perhaps matches TRBD1 (5 bases). Germline CDR1 is SEHNR and CDR2 is FQNEAQ (reference sequence). The CDR3 is made up of 13 amino acids. The V end lost 6 bases, the J end lost 4 bases, and 10 bases lay between the germline ends. CDR3 sequence: CASRRDLNQPQHF. The CDR3 nucleotides read TGTGCCAGCAGACGGGACCTAAATCAGCCCCAGCATTTT.

This chain joins TRBV2 and TRBJ2-5, with D uncertain. V was shortened by 6 bases and J by 3 bases, with 5 bases between the two germline ends. Per germline, CDR1 SNHLY and CDR2 FYNNEI. There are 11 residues in the CDR3. Here the CDR3 reads CASSPEETQYF. Here the CDR3 DNA reads TGTGCCAGCAGCCCGGAAGAGACCCAGTACTTC.

Notes on this clonotype: A read error may explain this, as a much larger clone is one base away. CDR3 residues: CASSEDRSRTEVFF. The CDR3 DNA reads as TGTGCCAGCAGTGAAGACCGAAGCCGAACTGAAGTTTTCTTT. The chain joins TRBV6-4 to TRBJ1-1, with unresolved D. There are 14 residues in the CDR3. Germline loops: CDR1 MRHNA, CDR2 SNTAGT.

This clonotype turned up a few times. CDR3 protein: CASSLDSRLPSSGANVLTF. CDR3 nucleotides: TGTGCCAGCAGCTTAGATAGTAGGCTACCTAGCTCTGGGGCCAACGTCCTGACTTTC. The V and J genes are TRBV11-2 and TRBJ2-6; unclear D gene. This CDR3 comprises 19 residues. V lost 0 bases, J lost 0 bases, and 15 bases lay in between. The V gene's germline CDR1 is SGHAT and CDR2 FQNNGV. Based on the CDR3 plus reference TRBV11-2 and TRBJ2-6, the full variable domain is EAGVAQSPRYKIIEKRQSVAFWCNPISGHATLYWYQQILGQGPKLLIQFQNNGVVDDSQLPKDRFSAERLKGVDSTLKIQPAKLEDSAVYLCASSLDSRLPSSGANVLTFGAGSRLTVL.

This clonotype was counted ten times or more. This chain connects TRBV11-3 to TRBJ2-7; D perhaps matches TRBD1 (5 bases). Deletions cut 5 bases from V and 5 bases from J, with 10 bases between. Germline values: CDR1 SGHNT, CDR2 YENEEA. This CDR3 has 12 amino acids. CDR3 in amino acids: CASSPGAHEQYF. DNA for the CDR3: TGTGCCAGCAGCCCTGGGGCCCACGAGCAGTACTTC.

The sample holds many counts of this clonotype. The chain uses TRBV30 and TRBJ2-2; a weak D match, TRBD2 (6 bases). The CDR3 totals 16 residues. CDR1 and CDR2 from the germline V gene are GTSNPN and SVGIG (reference sequence). V was shortened by 4 bases and J by 4 bases, with 19 bases between the two germline ends. The CDR3 DNA is TGTGCCTGGACCCCAGTTCGGGGAGCGGGCACCGGGGAGCTGTTTTTT. The encoded protein is CAWTPVRGAGTGELFF.

This clonotype was observed at least ten times. This chain joins TRBV6-1 and TRBJ1-4, with D unclear. In germline, CDR1 is MNHNS, CDR2 SASEGT. This CDR3 has 16 residues. Deletions cut 3 bases from V and 0 bases from J, with 11 bases between. CDR3 residues: CASSEALRATNEKLFF. The CDR3 DNA follows: TGTGCCAGCAGTGAGGCCCTCCGAGCAACTAATGAAAAACTGTTTTTT.

The CDR3 nucleotides read TGTGCCAGCGCCGGACAGTACTCTAGCACAGATACGCAGTATTTT. Encoded protein: CASAGQYSSTDTQYF. This chain uses TRBV7-2 with TRBJ2-3; D is possibly TRBD1 (6 bases). Germline CDR1 is SGHTA and CDR2 is FQGNSA. Deletions cut 8 bases from V and 0 bases from J, with 15 bases between. CDR3 length equals 15 residues.